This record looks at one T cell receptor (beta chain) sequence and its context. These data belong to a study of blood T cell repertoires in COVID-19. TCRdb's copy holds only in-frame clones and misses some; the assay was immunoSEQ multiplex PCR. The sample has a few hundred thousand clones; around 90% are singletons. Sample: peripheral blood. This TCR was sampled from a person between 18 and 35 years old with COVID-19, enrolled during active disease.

The DNA of the CDR3 is TGCGCCAGCAGTCCGCAGGGGGATGGAAACACCATATATTTT. Translating it yields CASSPQGDGNTIYF. The chain couples TRBV5-1 to TRBJ1-3; the match to TRBD1 covers 7 bases. The CDR3 totals 14 residues. CDR1 is SGHRS, CDR2 YFSETQ, per germline. V shed 5 bases, J shed 3 bases, and the junction held 5 bases outside the gene matches.